What follows are 2 T cell receptor beta chains derived from one specimen sequenced in a study of T-cell memory formation after mild COVID-19. MiXCR, applied by TCRdb to the 5' RACE reads, yields one record per CDR3 protein. The sample has around 200,000 distinct CDR3 sequences; roughly 18% are singletons. The sequencing input was PBMCs or a T cell subset sorted from them (not recorded which). These receptors all stem from a man aged 18 to 29 who had mild COVID-19 (a few samples of this study predate the infection). Cell type and time point are not known.

This chain joins TRBV12-3 or TRBV12-4 and TRBJ2-5, with D perhaps TRBD2 (6 bases). V gave up 5 bases and J gave up 4 bases, with 14 bases separating them. The CDR3 has 14 amino acids. CDR3 amino acids: CASSRDFGGETQYF. CDR3 bases: TGTGCCAGCAGTAGGGACTTTGGGGGAGAGACCCAGTACTTC.

This clonotype occurred a few times. The J gene is TRBJ2-1, the V gene TRBV7-2; the D is unclear. This CDR3 contains 14 residues. The germline V gene has CDR1 SGHTA and CDR2 FQGNSA. Trimming took off 0 bases at V and 5 bases at J, with 8 bases between the two ends. The CDR3 loop is CASSLARVNNEQFF. CDR3 bases: TGTGCCAGCAGCTTAGCGCGAGTGAACAATGAGCAGTTCTTC.